This TCR beta chain appears in the sequencing data of a study of shared clonotypes between healthy human individuals. Study-wide background: Every donor yielded three CD4 naive, three CD4 memory, two CD8 naive and one CD8 memory plate.

Positive CCR7 selection of CD45RO-negative cells yielded the naive CD8 cells, and terminally differentiated effector memory CD45RA+ cells were excluded. It was at deep level that the assay was run. Clones were read by immunoSEQ multiplex PCR, and TCRdb kept only the in-frame ones, dropping some. The table has about 2.1 million clones, 85% to 95% seen once; the top ten hold roughly 1.7%. As regards this clone: The antigen is not known.

Whole-study findings and limits: Larger estimated richness was generally recorded for naive subsets relative to memory subsets. Investigators expected sequencing depth to affect clonotype sharing among donors.

The germline V gene has CDR1 SNHLY and CDR2 FYNNEI. The CDR3 covers 13 residues. V was clipped by 3 bases and J by 4 bases, with 7 bases between them. Specimen: naive CD8+ T cells from PBMCs. The source of this sequence is a man aged 18 to 30 in good health. Some clones in this sample may be carry-over from other donors' samples. V and J are TRBV2 and TRBJ1-3; D remains ambiguous. The CDR3 sequence: CASSDGPGNTIYF. Written as DNA, the CDR3 is TGTGCCAGCAGTGATGGACCCGGAAACACCATATATTTT.